This entry features one TCR beta chain sequence. Its antigen is not known. The sample originates from a study of cytomegalovirus exposure and HLA in healthy donors. Study-level background: Membership in the Caucasian-associated ancestry cluster was found for 81% of almost 400 genotyped donors.

Germline CDR1 SGHRS, CDR2 YFSETQ. The CDR3 has 19 amino acids. V lost 0 bases, J lost 6 bases, and 25 bases lay in between. The PCR used 60 Vbeta and 13 Jbeta primers. The data were produced by immunoSEQ multiplex PCR, yet TCRdb's version contains in-frame clones alone and is incomplete. The sample includes roughly 190,000 clones, 73% seen only once; the top ten take over 1.5%. Study-wide findings and caveats: The authors listed 150 to 200 TCR beta chains as cytomegalovirus-associated. Many donors carried some public TCRs, although rarity characterized most TCR sequences.

This receptor was obtained from a woman aged 25 to 39 in good health and CMV-seronegative. Input material: PBMCs. This chain connects TRBV5-1 to TRBJ2-4, with D possibly matching TRBD1 (6 bases). The CDR3 sequence is CASSLGGTIRTVQRNIQYF. The CDR3 nucleotides read TGCGCCAGCAGCTTGGGGGGGACAATTCGGACAGTCCAGAGAAACATTCAGTACTTC.